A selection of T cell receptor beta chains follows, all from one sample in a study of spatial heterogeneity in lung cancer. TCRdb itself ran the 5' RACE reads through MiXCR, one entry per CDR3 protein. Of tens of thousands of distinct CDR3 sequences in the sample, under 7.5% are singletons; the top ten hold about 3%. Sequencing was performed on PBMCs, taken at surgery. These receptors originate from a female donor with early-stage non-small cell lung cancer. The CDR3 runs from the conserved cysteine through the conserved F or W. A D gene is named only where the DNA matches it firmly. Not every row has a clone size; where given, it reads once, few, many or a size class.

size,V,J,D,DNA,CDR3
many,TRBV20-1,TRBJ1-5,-,TGCAGTGCTAGACAGGGAAGCAATCAGCCCCAGCATTTT,CSARQGSNQPQHF
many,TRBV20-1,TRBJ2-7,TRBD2,TGCAGTGCTAGAGTCGGGGGGGCGCACGAGCAGTACTTC,CSARVGGAHEQYF
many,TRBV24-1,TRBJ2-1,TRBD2,TGTGCGCTAGCGGGGGAGAATGAGCAGTTCTTC,CALAGENEQFF
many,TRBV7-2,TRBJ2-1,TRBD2,TGTGCCAGCAGCTCCGGGACTAGCGGGGCTTTTCTCCTCGTCGAGCAGTTCTTC,CASSSGTSGAFLLVEQFF
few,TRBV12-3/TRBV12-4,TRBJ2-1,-,TGTGCCAGCCGGGGCGGCTCCTACAATGAGCAGTTCTTC,CASRGGSYNEQFF
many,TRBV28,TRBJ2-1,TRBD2,TGTGCCAGTGCCTTGGTAGCGGGGGGCTACAATGAGCAGTTCTTC,CASALVAGGYNEQFF
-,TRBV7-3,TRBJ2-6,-,TGTGCCAGCAGCTTAACTCGGACAGTCTCAATCTCTGGGGCCAACGTCCTGACTTTC,CASSLTRTVSISGANVLTF
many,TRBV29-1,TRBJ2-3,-,TGCAGCGTTGAAGGGGACACAGATACGCAGTATTTT,CSVEGDTDTQYF
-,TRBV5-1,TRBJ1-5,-,TGCGCCAGCAGCTTGGAGCACCCCAATCAGCCCCAGCATTTT,CASSLEHPNQPQHF
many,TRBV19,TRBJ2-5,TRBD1,TGTGCCAGTAGTGTGACAGGGGGCCGGCAGCCCCAGTACTTC,CASSVTGGRQPQYF
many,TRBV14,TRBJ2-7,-,TGTGCCAGCAGCCGGGCGTACAGCCCCTACGAGCAGTACTTC,CASSRAYSPYEQYF
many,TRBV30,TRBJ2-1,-,TGTGCCTGGAGCCGACTCAAGAACTCCTACAATGAGCAGTTCTTC,CAWSRLKNSYNEQFF
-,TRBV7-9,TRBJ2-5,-,TGTGCCAGCAGCCGAGTTGCGGAGACCCAGTACTTC,CASSRVAETQYF
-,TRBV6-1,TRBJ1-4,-,TGTGCCAGCAGGCGGGGTTATAGCGAAAAACTGTTTTTT,CASRRGYSEKLFF
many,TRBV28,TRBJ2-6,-,TGTGCCAGCAGGGACGGGGTCTCTGGGGCCAACGTCCTGACTTTC,CASRDGVSGANVLTF
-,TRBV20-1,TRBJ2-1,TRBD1,TGCAGTGCTAGGGACAGGGATGGGCAGTTCTTC,CSARDRDGQFF
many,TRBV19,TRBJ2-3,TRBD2,TGTGCCAGTAGTATGGGGTCCGAGGGACTAGACACAGATACGCAGTATTTT,CASSMGSEGLDTDTQYF
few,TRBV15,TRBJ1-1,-,TGTGCCACCAGTAGAGAGGCGAACACTGAAGCTTTCTTT,CATSREANTEAFF
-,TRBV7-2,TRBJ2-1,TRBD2,TGTGCCAGCAGCTTACACGGGGGGGTCTCCTACAATGAGCAGTTCTTC,CASSLHGGVSYNEQFF
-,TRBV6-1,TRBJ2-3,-,TGTGCCAGCAGTGGCCACCCAGCAGATACGCAGTATTTT,CASSGHPADTQYF
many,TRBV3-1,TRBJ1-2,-,TGTGCCAGCAGCCAAGAGTCCGGACAGACCCCCTACACCTTC,CASSQESGQTPYTF
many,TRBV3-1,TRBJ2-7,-,TGTGCCAGCAGCCAAGGCGGACCTCTATACGAGCAGTACTTC,CASSQGGPLYEQYF
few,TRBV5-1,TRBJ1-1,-,TGCGCCAGCAGCGTCACAGGGTCGGTCGAAGCTTTCTTT,CASSVTGSVEAFF
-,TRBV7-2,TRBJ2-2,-,TGTGCCAGCAGCCCCACCCCTCTCGGGGAGCTGTTTTTT,CASSPTPLGELFF
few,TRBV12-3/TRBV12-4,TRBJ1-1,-,TGTGCCAGCAGCAGGGGAGTTGTTGAAGCTTTCTTT,CASSRGVVEAFF
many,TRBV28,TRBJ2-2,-,TGTGCCAGCATGAACGTCAGGGAGCTGTTTTTT,CASMNVRELFF
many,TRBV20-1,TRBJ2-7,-,TGCAGTGCTCCCCTCCGGTATTCCGAGCAGTACTTC,CSAPLRYSEQYF
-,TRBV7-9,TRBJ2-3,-,TGTGCCAGTCCGCGGGACACACACACAGATACGCAGTATTTT,CASPRDTHTDTQYF
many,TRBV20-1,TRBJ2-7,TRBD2,TGCAGTGCTAGAGATCGGCTAGCGGGGGCCCGCGTCGAGCAGTACTTC,CSARDRLAGARVEQYF
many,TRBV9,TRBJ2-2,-,TGTGCCAGCAGCCCCTCTCTCTTAAACACCGGGGAGCTGTTTTTT,CASSPSLLNTGELFF
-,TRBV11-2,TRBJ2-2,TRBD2,TGTGCCAGCAGCTTAGTAGCGGGGCACACCGGGGAGCTGTTTTTT,CASSLVAGHTGELFF
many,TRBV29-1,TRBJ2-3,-,TGCAGCGTTGAGAGGCAGGGATCAGATACGCAGTATTTT,CSVERQGSDTQYF
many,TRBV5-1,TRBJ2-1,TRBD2,TGCGCCAGCAGCTTGAGGCTAGCGGGAGATAATGAGCAGTTCTTC,CASSLRLAGDNEQFF
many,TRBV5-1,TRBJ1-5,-,TGCGCCAGCAGCTTGGATGGAGGGAGTCAGCCCCAGCATTTT,CASSLDGGSQPQHF
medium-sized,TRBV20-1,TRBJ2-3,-,TGCAGTGCTAGCAACCGTAGGGAGGGCACAGATACGCAGTATTTT,CSASNRREGTDTQYF
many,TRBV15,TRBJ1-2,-,TGTGCCACCAGCAGGTCCCGGGACACCTATGGCTACACCTTC,CATSRSRDTYGYTF
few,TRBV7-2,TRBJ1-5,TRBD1,TGTGCCAGCAGCTTAGTCGGGACAGGGGATCAGCCCCAGCATTTT,CASSLVGTGDQPQHF
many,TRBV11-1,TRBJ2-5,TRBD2,TGTGCCAGCAGCGATAGGACTAGCTATCAAGAGACCCAGTACTTC,CASSDRTSYQETQYF
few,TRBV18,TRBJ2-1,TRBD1,TGTGCCAGCTCACCACCAAACCGCGGGCAGGGGGTCCATGAGCAGTTCTTC,CASSPPNRGQGVHEQFF
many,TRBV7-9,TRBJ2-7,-,TGTGCCAGCAGCTCCGGGACGGGGGAGCAGTACTTC,CASSSGTGEQYF
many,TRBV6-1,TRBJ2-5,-,TGTGCCAGCAGTGGTCGGGTGAGGATGGAGACCCAGTACTTC,CASSGRVRMETQYF
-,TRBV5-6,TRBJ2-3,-,TGTGCCAGCACCTTTATAATGGAGGATACGCAGTATTTT,CASTFIMEDTQYF
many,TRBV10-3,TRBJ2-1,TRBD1,TGTGCCATCGGGACAGGAAAGGTGGGCACGAATGAGCAGTTCTTC,CAIGTGKVGTNEQFF